This TCR beta chain was identified during a study of PD-1 blockade in classical Hodgkin lymphoma. General observations from the study: It was among complete responders that baseline diversity resembled that of newly diagnosed patients. Those starting nivolumab under 1 year post-ASCT were excluded.

Each and every patient relapsed after autologous stem cell transplantation, and patients got differing brentuximab vedotin exposure. The best responses consisted of complete response, partial response or progressive disease. Libraries were prepared by immunoSEQ multiplex PCR; TCRdb keeps only in-frame clonotypes and omits some of them. The repertoire holds tens of thousands of clones, with more than 85% as singletons. Worth noting for this clone: Antigen: not known.

The specimen comprised peripheral blood mononuclear cells (PBMCs), sampled at baseline. The source of this sequence is a human donor with classical Hodgkin lymphoma.

The CDR3 reads CASTTGGSYEQYF. The CDR3 region has the DNA TGTGCCAGCACCACAGGGGGGAGCTACGAGCAGTACTTC. The chain is built from TRBV6-1 and TRBJ2-7, with 8 positions matching TRBD1. This CDR3 comprises 13 residues. V was pared by 7 bases and J by 3 bases, with 5 bases of the junction left unmatched. In germline, CDR1 is MNHNS, CDR2 SASEGT.